This T cell receptor beta chain was sequenced for a study of response to subunit inactivated influenza vaccine. TCRdb ran MiXCR on the RT-PCR reads and lists one entry per CDR3 protein. The sample holds about 610,000 distinct CDR3 sequences, 14% seen once. Trimming pared 0 bases from V and 3 bases from J, leaving 10 bases between. Germline CDR1 is SGHRS and CDR2 is YFSETQ. The CDR3 extends over 15 amino acids. Many counts were recorded for this clonotype. The chain combines TRBV5-1 with TRBJ2-1; D might be TRBD1 or TRBD2, each matching 6 bases. This TCR was recovered from a man aged 45-60 years who received an inactivated influenza vaccine. Here the sequenced sample was PBMCs from blood, taken 11 to 12 days after vaccination. CDR3 protein: CASSLVGGHYNEQFF. For the CDR3, the DNA is TGCGCCAGCAGCTTGGTCGGGGGACACTACAATGAGCAGTTCTTC.